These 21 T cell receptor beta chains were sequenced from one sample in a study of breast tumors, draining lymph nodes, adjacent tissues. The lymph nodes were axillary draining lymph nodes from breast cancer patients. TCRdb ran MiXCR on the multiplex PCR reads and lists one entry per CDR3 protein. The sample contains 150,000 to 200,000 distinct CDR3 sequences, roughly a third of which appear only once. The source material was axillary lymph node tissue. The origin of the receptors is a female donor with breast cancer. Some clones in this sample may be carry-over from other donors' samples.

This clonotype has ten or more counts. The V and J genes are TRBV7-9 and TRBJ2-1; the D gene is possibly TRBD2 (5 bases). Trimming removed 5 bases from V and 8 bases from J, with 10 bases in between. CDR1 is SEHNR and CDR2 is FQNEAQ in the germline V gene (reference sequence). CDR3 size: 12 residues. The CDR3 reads CASSLGSYEQFF. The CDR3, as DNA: TGTGCCAGCAGCCTGGGGAGTTATGAGCAGTTCTTC. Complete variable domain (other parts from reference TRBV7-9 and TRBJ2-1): DTGVSQNPRHKITKRGQNVTFRCDPISEHNRLYWYRQTLGQGPEFLTYFQNEAQLEKSRLLSDRFSAERPKGSFSTLEIQRTEQGDSAMYLCASSLGSYEQFFGPGTRLTVL.

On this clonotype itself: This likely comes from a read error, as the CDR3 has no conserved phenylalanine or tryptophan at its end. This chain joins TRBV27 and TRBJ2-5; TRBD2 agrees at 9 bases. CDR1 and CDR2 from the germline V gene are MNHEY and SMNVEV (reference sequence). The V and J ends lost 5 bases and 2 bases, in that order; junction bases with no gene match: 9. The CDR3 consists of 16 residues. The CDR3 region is CASSPRIAGAQETQYS. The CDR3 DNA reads TGTGCCAGCAGTCCCCGAATAGCGGGGGCACAAGAGACCCAGTACTCC.

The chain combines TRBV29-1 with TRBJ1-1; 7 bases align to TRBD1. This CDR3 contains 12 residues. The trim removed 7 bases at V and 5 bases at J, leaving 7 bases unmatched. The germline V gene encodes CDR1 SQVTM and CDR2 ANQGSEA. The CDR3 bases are TGCAGCGGTCGACAGGGTTTAACTGAAGCTTTCTTT. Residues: CSGRQGLTEAFF.

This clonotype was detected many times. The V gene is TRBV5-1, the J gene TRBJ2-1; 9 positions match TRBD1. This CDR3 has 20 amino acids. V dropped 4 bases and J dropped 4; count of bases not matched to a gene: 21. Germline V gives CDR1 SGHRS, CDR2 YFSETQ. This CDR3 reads CASSIPGQGRTPGGYNEQFF. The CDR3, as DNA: TGCGCCAGCAGCATCCCGGGACAGGGACGGACACCTGGGGGATACAATGAGCAGTTCTTC.

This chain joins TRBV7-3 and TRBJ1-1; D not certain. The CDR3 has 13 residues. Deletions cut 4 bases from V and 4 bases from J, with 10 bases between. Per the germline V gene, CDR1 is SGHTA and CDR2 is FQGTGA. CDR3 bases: TGTGCCAGCAGCTCCTTTGATGGCACTGAAGCTTTCTTT. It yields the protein CASSSFDGTEAFF.

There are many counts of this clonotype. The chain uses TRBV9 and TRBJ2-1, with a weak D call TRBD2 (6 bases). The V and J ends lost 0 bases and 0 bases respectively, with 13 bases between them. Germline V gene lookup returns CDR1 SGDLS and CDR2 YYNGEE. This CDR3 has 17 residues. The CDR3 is CASSVDRDSSSYNEQFF. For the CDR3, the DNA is TGTGCCAGCAGCGTAGACCGGGACTCCAGCTCCTACAATGAGCAGTTCTTC.

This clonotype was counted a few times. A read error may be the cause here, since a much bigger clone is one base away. The CDR3 coding sequence is TGCAGTGCTATCCGAGGGGGCACGGGTAGCGAGCAGTACTTC. Amino acid sequence: CSAIRGGTGSEQYF. The V call is TRBV20-1, the J call TRBJ2-7; 7 bases align to TRBD1. The CDR3 consists of 14 residues. Trimming cost V 4 bases and J 6 bases; bases outside gene matches: 12. CDR1 and CDR2 from the germline V gene are DFQATT and SNEGSKA (reference sequence).

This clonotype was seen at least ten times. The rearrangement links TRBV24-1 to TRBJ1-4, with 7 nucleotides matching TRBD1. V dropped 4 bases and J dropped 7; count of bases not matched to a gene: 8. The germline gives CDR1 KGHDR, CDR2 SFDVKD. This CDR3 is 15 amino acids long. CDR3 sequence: CATSDTGEGGEKLFF. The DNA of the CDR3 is TGTGCCACCAGTGACACAGGGGAGGGTGGTGAAAAACTGTTTTTT.

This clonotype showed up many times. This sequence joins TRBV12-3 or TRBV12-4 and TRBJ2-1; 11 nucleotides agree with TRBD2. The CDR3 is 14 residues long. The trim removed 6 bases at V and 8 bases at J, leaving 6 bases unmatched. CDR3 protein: CASRVAGGLDEQFF. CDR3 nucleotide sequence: TGTGCCAGCAGGGTAGCGGGAGGGTTGGATGAGCAGTTCTTC.

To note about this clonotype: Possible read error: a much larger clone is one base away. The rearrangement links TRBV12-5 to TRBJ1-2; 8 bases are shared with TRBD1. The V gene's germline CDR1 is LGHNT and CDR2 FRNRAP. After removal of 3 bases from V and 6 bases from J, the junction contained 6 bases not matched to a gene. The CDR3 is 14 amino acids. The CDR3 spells CASGFLPGGNGYTF. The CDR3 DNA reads TGTGCTAGTGGTTTCCTTCCAGGGGGCAATGGCTACACCTTC.

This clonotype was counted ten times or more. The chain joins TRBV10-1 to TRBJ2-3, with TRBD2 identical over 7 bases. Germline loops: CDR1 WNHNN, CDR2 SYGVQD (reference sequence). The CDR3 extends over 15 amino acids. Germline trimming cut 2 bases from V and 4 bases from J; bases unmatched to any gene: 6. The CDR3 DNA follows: TGCGCCAGCAGTGAGGCTTCGGGGGGACCAGATACGCAGTATTTT. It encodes CASSEASGGPDTQYF.

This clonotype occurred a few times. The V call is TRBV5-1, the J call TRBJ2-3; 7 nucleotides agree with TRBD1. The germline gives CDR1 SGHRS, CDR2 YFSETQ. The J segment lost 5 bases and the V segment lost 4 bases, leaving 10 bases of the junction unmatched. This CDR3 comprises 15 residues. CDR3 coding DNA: TGCGCCAGCAGCGGACCGACAGGGCAGGGAGATACGCAGTATTTT. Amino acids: CASSGPTGQGDTQYF.

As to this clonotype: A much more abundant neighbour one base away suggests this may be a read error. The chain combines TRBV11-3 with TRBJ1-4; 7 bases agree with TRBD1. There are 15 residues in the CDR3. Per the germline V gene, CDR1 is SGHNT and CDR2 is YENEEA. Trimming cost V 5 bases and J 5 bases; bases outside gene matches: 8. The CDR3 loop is CASSPQGNSNEKLFF. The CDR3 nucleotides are TGTGCCAGCAGCCCACAGGGGAATTCCAATGAAAAACTGTTTTTT.

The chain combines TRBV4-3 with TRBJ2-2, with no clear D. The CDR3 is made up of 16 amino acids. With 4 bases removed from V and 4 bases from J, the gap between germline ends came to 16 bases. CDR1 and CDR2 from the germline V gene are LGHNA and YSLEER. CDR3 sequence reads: CASSRESGSVTGELFF. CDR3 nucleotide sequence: TGCGCCAGCAGCCGTGAGTCAGGATCCGTCACCGGGGAGCTGTTTTTT.

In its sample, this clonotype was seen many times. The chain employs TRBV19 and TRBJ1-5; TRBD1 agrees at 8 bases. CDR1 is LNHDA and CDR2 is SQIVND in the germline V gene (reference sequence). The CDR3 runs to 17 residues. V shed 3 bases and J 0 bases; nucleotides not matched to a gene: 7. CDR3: CASSIGTQGDSNQPQHF. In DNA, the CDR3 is TGTGCCAGTAGTATTGGGACACAGGGGGATAGCAATCAGCCCCAGCATTTT.

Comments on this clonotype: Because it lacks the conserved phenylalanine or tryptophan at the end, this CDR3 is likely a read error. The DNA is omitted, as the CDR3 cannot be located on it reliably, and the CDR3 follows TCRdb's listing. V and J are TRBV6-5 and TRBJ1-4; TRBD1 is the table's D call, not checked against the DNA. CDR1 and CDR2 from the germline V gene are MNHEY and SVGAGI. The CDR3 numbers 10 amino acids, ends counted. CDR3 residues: CASRPRQGVY.

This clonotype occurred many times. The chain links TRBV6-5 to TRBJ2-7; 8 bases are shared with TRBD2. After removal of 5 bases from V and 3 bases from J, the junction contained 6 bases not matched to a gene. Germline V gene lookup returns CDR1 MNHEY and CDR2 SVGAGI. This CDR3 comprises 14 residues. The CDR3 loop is CASSKGLVSYEQYF. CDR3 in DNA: TGTGCCAGCAGTAAGGGACTAGTGAGCTACGAGCAGTACTTC.

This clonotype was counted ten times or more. The CDR3 spells CASSHGQLYGYTF. CDR3 nucleotides: TGCGCCAGCAGCCATGGACAGCTTTATGGCTACACCTTC. This chain connects TRBV4-1 to TRBJ1-2, with a possible D match to TRBD1 (6 bases). Germline V gene sequence: CDR1 MGHRA, CDR2 YSYEKL. Trimming removed 3 bases from V and 5 bases from J, with 10 bases in between. The CDR3 is 13 amino acids.

The CDR3 loop is CASSADRGHGYTF. The CDR3 bases are TGTGCCAGCAGCGCCGACAGGGGGCACGGCTACACCTTC. This sequence joins TRBV11-1 and TRBJ1-2, with TRBD1 identical over 10 bases. The CDR3 runs 13 residues. The germline gives CDR1 SGHAT, CDR2 FQDESV (reference sequence). Trimming cost V 5 bases and J 8 bases; bases outside gene matches: 5.

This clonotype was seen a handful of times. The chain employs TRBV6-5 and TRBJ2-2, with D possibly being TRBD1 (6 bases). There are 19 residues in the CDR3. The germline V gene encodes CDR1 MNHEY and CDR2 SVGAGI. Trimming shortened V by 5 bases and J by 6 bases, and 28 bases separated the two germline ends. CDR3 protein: CASSTRWTDSWGPAGELFF. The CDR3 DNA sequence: TGTGCCAGCAGTACCCGCTGGACAGATTCATGGGGGCCGGCCGGGGAGCTGTTTTTT.

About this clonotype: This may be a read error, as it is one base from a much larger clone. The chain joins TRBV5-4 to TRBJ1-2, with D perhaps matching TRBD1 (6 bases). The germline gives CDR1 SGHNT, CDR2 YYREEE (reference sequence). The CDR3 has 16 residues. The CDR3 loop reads CASSWMGGAHDDGHTF. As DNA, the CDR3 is TGTGCCAGCAGCTGGATGGGGGGGGCGCACGACGATGGCCACACCTTC.